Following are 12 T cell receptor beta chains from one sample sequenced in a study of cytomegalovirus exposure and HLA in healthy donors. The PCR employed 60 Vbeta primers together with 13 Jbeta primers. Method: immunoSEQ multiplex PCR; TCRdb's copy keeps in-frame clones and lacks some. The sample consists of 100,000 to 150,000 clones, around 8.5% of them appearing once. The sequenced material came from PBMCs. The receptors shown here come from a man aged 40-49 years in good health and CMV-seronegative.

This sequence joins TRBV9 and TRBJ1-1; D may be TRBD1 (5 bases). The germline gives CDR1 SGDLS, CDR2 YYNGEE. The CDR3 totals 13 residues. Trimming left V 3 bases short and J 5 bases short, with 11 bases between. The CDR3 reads CASSGAGWTEAFF. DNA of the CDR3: TGTGCCAGCAGCGGGGCAGGGTGGACTGAAGCTTTCTTT.

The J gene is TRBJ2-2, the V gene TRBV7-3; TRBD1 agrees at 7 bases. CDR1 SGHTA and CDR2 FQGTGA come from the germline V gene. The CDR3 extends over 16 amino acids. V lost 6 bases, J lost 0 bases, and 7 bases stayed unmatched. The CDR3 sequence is CASSHPGTANTGELFF. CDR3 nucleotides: TGTGCCAGCAGTCACCCAGGGACAGCGAACACCGGGGAGCTGTTTTTT.

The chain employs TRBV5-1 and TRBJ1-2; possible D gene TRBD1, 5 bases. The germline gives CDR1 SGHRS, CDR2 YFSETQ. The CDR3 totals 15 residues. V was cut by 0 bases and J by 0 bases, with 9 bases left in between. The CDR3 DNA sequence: TGCGCCAGCAGCTTGGACACGACAGCTAACTATGGCTACACCTTC. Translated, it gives CASSLDTTANYGYTF.

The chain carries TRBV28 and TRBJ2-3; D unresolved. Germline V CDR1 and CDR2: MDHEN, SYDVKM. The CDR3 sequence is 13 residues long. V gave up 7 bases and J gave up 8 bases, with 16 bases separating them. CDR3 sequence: CASTLPLSGTQYF. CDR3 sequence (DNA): TGTGCCAGCACCCTCCCCCTCTCGGGTACGCAGTATTTT. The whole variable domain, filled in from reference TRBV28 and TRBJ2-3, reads DVKVTQSSRYLVKRTGEKVFLECVQDMDHENMFWYRQDPGLGLRLIYFSYDVKMKEKGDIPEGYSVSREKKERFSLILESASTNQTSMYLCASTLPLSGTQYFGPGTRLTVL.

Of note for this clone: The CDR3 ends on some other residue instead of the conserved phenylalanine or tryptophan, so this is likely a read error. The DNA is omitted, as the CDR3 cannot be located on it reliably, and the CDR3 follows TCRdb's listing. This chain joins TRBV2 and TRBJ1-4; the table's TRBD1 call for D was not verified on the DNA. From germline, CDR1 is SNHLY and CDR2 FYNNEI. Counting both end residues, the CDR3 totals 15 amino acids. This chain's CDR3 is CASSETGTVNEKMFL.

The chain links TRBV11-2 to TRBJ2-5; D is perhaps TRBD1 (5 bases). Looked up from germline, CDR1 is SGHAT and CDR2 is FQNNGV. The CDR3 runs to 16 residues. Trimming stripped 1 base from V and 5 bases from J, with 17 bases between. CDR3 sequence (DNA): TGTGCCAGCAGCTTAGGAAGCTTCCAGGGTCGGGAGACCCAGTACTTC. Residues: CASSLGSFQGRETQYF.

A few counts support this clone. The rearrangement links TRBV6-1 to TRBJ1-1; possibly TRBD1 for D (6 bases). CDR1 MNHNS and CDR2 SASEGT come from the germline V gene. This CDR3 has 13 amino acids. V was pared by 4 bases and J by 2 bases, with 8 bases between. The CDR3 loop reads CASSGTANTEAFF. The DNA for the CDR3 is TGTGCCAGCAGTGGGACAGCAAACACTGAAGCTTTCTTT.

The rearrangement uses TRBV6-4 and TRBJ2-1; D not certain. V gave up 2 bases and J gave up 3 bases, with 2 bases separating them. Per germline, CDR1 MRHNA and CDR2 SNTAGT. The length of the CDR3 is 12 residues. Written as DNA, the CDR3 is TGTGCCAGCAGTGACCTCTACAATGAGCAGTTCTTC. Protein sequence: CASSDLYNEQFF.

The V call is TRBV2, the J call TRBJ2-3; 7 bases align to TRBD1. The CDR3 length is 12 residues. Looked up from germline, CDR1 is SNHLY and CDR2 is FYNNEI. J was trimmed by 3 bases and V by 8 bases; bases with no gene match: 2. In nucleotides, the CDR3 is TGTGCCAGCCAGGGGGAAACAGATACGCAGTATTTT. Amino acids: CASQGETDTQYF.

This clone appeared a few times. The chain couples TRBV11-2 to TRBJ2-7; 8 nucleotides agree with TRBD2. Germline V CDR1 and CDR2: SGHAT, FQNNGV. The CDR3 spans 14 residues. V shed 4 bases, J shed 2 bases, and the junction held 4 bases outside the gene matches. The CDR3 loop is CASSSLAGPYEQYF. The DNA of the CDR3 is TGTGCCAGCAGCTCGTTAGCGGGGCCCTACGAGCAGTACTTC.

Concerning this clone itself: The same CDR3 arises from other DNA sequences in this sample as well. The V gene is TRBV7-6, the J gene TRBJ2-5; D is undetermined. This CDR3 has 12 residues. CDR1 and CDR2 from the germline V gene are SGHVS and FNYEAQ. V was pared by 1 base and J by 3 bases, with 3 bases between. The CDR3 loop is CASSLVEETQYF. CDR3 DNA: TGTGCCAGCAGCTTAGTCGAAGAGACCCAGTACTTC.

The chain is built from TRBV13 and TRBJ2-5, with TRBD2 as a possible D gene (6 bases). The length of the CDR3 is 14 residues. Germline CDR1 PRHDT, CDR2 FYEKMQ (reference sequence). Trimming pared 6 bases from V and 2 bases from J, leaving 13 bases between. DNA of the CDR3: TGTGCCAGCAGTTTCGGGACTTATCAAGAGACCCAGTACTTC. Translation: CASSFGTYQETQYF.